This TCR beta chain comes out of a study of shared clonotypes between healthy human individuals. The CDR3 totals 13 residues. The V and J ends lost 11 bases and 6 bases, in that order; junction bases with no gene match: 10. Germline V CDR1 and CDR2: MDHEN, SYDVKM. TCRdb's copy holds only in-frame clones and misses some; the assay was immunoSEQ multiplex PCR. The data contain about 2.2 million clones, about 93% of them singletons. CD8 cells classed as naive were CD45RO-negative and positively selected for CCR7, excluding terminally differentiated effector memory CD45RA+ cells. Sequencing was done on a sample of naive CD8+ T cells from PBMCs. This TCR was recovered from a man aged 18-30 years in good health. Some clones in this sample may be carry-over from other donors' samples. The chain recombines TRBV28 with TRBJ1-2; 9 positions agree with TRBD1. The CDR3 coding sequence is TGTGCCGCACGGGACAGGGACTGGAATGGCTACACCTTC. It encodes CAARDRDWNGYTF.